Reported below is one T cell receptor (beta chain). Its antigen is still unknown. The sample originates from a study of cytomegalovirus exposure and HLA in healthy donors. Overall study results and limits: Researchers catalogued 150 or so TCR beta chains as cytomegalovirus-associated. In a later analysis, common viral pathogens appeared linked to several of the most significant clusters.

PCR amplification relied on 60 Vbeta primers (plus 13 Jbeta primers). TCRdb's copy holds only in-frame clones and misses some; the assay was immunoSEQ multiplex PCR. The table has about 200,000 clones, roughly 68% seen once. Source material: PBMCs. This sequence originates from a man aged 35-49 years in good health and CMV-seropositive.

This CDR3 reads CASSRYEGVGNQPQHF. The CDR3 bases are TGTGCCAGTAGTCGCTACGAGGGGGTTGGCAATCAGCCCCAGCATTTT. This chain connects TRBV19 to TRBJ1-5; D perhaps matches TRBD1 (6 bases). The germline V gene has CDR1 LNHDA and CDR2 SQIVND (reference sequence). V was clipped by 5 bases and J by 2 bases, with 16 bases between them. CDR3 size: 16 residues.